This T cell receptor (beta chain) was found in a study of molecular identifiers for immune sequencing clone quantification. To note about this clonotype: A far larger clone is just one base off, so this is likely a read error.

This CDR3 region has 14 residues. Germline values: CDR1 SGHRS, CDR2 YFSETQ. Trimming took 7 bases from V and 2 from J; bases not matched to a gene: 5. TCRdb used MiXCR to reprocess the PCR reads, holding one entry per CDR3 protein. Of under 600,000 distinct CDR3 sequences in the sample, around 23% were seen once. The receptor was isolated from a human donor in good health. Some libraries in this study had Jurkat cell RNA spiked in. Source material: naive CD8+ T cells from blood, with Jurkat cell RNA spiked in. Subset given: FACS-sorted CD8+CD4-CCR7+CD45RA+ naive T cells. V gene TRBV5-1 combines with J gene TRBJ2-7; 11 bases agree with TRBD1. The CDR3 spells CASGSGQGAYEQYF. The CDR3 bases are TGCGCCAGCGGCTCGGGACAGGGGGCCTACGAGCAGTACTTC. The complete variable domain, with remaining parts taken from reference TRBV5-1 and TRBJ2-7, reads KAGVTQTPRYLIKTRGQQVTLSCSPISGHRSVSWYQQTPGQGLQFLFEYFSETQRNKGNFPGRFSGRQFSNSRSEMNVSTLELGDSALYLCASGSGQGAYEQYFGPGTRLTVT.